This T cell receptor beta chain was profiled in a study of blood T cell repertoires in COVID-19 (dated by TCRdb to 2018 to 2021). Notes on the research overall: Samples covering the acute and convalescent phases of COVID-19 were provided by collaborators in the United States, Italy and Spain. The material from the prospective study consisted of cDNA or gDNA derived from T cells, B-cell-depleted T cells, or PBMCs. Deeply sampled blood TCRbeta repertoires from subjects exposed to, actively infected with, or recovered from COVID-19 were included in the dataset. The repertoires were released in a freely available public database intended as a resource for research on the immune response to SARS-CoV-2. The samples were drawn from two sources: the first 160 participants of the ongoing ImmuneRACE study, and some 1,300 subjects contributed by 6 global collaborators. Nearly every sample came with metadata listing a de-identified subject ID, COVID-19 status, age in years and sex. Where available, HLA class I and class II types were obtained from metadata supplied by the sample provider rather than from assay-based typing. What the study reported, not specific to this receptor: The quantity of clinical and demographic metadata differed by source and by participant and was supplied without curation.

TCRbeta CDR3 regions were amplified from genomic DNA by means of the immunoSEQ Assay, a bias-controlled multiplex PCR. Turning to the authors' computational methods: Nucleated cell counts per sample were estimated from amplification of reference gene primers within the assay. Sequence reads were collapsed and filtered to measure the absolute abundance of every unique TCRbeta CDR3 rearrangement. For each sample, productive Simpson clonality was calculated as the square root of Simpson's diversity index over productive rearrangements. TCRdb took over this immuneACCESS table, retaining in-frame rearrangements with V and J assigned. Such tables are incomplete; in checked studies, under half of the missing clones stem from an unresolved V gene, and the remainder is unexplained. V and J calls and clone size are as listed in that table; D and trimming were resolved from the DNA. The sample table records around 150,000 clones; approximately 86% of these occur just once. Of the sample, 8% to 10% falls within the top ten clones.

CDR1 SNHLY and CDR2 FYNNEI are derived from the germline V gene. The cysteine opens and the phenylalanine closes a CDR3 of 14 amino acids. Only CDR3 DNA is held: 42 bases, read in frame from base 1. The junction shows trimming of 5 bases on V and 6 bases on J, and the gene matches do not reach 4 bases of it. Whole blood was collected in K2EDTA tubes by collaborating institutions according to the institutions' own protocols. For TCRbeta analysis, collaborators shipped samples as frozen whole blood, isolated PBMCs, or DNA extracted from either of those sample types. With regard to this clone: Its antigen is unknown. Base qualities are not recorded, but no much larger clone differs from it by a single base.

The sequence is built from TRBV2 and TRBJ2-2, with TRBD1 identical over 9 junction bases. The sample taken for sequencing was peripheral blood. This sequence originates from a man in his sixties with acute or convalescent COVID-19. The sequenced DNA is TGTGCCAGCAGTACCGGGACAGGGTCCGGGGAGCTGTTTTTT. It codes for CASSTGTGSGELFF.